The 17 T cell receptor beta chains given below trace back to one sample, sequenced in a study of shared clonotypes between healthy human individuals. Libraries were prepared by immunoSEQ multiplex PCR; TCRdb keeps only in-frame clonotypes and omits some of them. The data show under 1,100,000 clones, about three quarters seen once. Sequenced: memory CD4+ T cells sorted from blood. The subset was: CD45RA-negative fraction. The receptors here all came from a man between 18 and 29 years old in good health.

The J gene is TRBJ2-3, the V gene TRBV5-1, with 12 bases that match TRBD2. The trim removed 5 bases at V and 3 bases at J, leaving 7 bases unmatched. The CDR3 spans 16 residues. Germline loops: CDR1 SGHRS, CDR2 YFSETQ. The CDR3 sequence: CASRDGLAGSTDTQYF. CDR3 DNA sequence: TGCGCCAGCAGGGACGGACTAGCGGGAAGTACAGATACGCAGTATTTT.

The CDR3 DNA is TGTGCCAGCTCACCTACACTAGATCAGCCCCAGCATTTT. It specifies CASSPTLDQPQHF. The rearrangement uses TRBV18 and TRBJ1-5; D is unresolved. CDR1 and CDR2 (germline): KGHSH, LQKENI. The length of the CDR3 is 13 residues. The V and J ends lost 3 bases and 5 bases respectively, with 8 bases between them.

This rearrangement joins TRBV7-6 to TRBJ2-2; tentatively, D is TRBD1 (6 bases). The CDR3 runs to 13 residues. Germline V gene data show CDR1 as SGHVS and CDR2 as FNYEAQ. V shed 10 bases and J shed 1 base, with 10 bases lying between them. The CDR3 sequence is CATSRGNTGELFF. In DNA form, the CDR3 reads TGTGCCACAAGCAGGGGGAACACCGGGGAGCTGTTTTTT.

As for this clone: This clone may be a read error of a much larger clone one base away. Other DNA sequences in this sample translate to the same CDR3. The chain recombines TRBV7-6 with TRBJ2-5, with 7 positions matching TRBD1. The CDR3 is 13 amino acids. The J segment lost 2 bases and the V segment lost 3 bases, leaving 0 bases of the junction unmatched. Germline loops: CDR1 SGHVS, CDR2 FNYEAQ. This CDR3 reads CASSLGQQETQYF. The DNA for the CDR3 is TGTGCCAGCAGCTTGGGACAGCAAGAGACCCAGTACTTC.

The chain carries TRBV2 and TRBJ2-7, with a tentative D call TRBD1 (5 bases). CDR1 and CDR2 (germline): SNHLY, FYNNEI. Trimming left V 5 bases short and J 3 bases short, with 8 bases between. CDR3 length equals 12 residues. The CDR3 loop is CASSSGYYEQYF. Here the CDR3 DNA reads TGTGCCAGCAGTTCAGGGTACTACGAGCAGTACTTC.

This chain joins TRBV6-5 and TRBJ2-7; 8 bases align to TRBD2. CDR1 MNHEY and CDR2 SVGAGI come from the germline V gene. Trimming took 6 bases from V and 7 from J; bases not matched to a gene: 8. The CDR3 runs to 13 residues. CDR3 DNA: TGTGCCAGCAGGCCGGGGGGGCTCGGGGAGCAGTACTTC. Protein sequence: CASRPGGLGEQYF.

This chain joins TRBV5-5 and TRBJ1-5; D gene ambiguous. Per germline, CDR1 SGHKS and CDR2 YYEKEE (reference sequence). Trimming took off 5 bases at V and 1 base at J, with 13 bases between the two ends. The CDR3 totals 15 residues. The DNA for the CDR3 is TGTGCCAGCAGATATGCGGACGGCAGCAATCAGCCCCAGCATTTT. Amino acid sequence: CASRYADGSNQPQHF.

A single count supports this clone. V usage is TRBV5-1 and J usage is TRBJ2-7, with TRBD2 as a possible D gene (7 bases). The germline V gene has CDR1 SGHRS and CDR2 YFSETQ. This CDR3 is 14 amino acids long. Trimming removed 2 bases from V and 5 bases from J, with 14 bases in between. The CDR3 DNA follows: TGCGCCAGCAGCTTCGGGGGGCAAGTGGACGAGCAGTACTTC. As protein: CASSFGGQVDEQYF.

Details on this clone: This specimen includes other DNA sequences encoding the same CDR3. This chain joins TRBV30 and TRBJ1-2; D is ambiguous. V dropped 1 base and J dropped 5 bases, with 5 bases sitting between them. Germline V gene data show CDR1 as GTSNPN and CDR2 as SVGIG (reference sequence). This CDR3 contains 11 residues. Written as DNA, the CDR3 is TGTGCCTGGAGTGGAACTTATGGCTACACCTTC. Translation gives CAWSGTYGYTF.

This rearrangement joins TRBV5-1 to TRBJ1-2; 7 bases line up with TRBD1. J gave up 2 bases and V 7 bases, and 5 bases lay outside the gene matches. Looked up from germline, CDR1 is SGHRS and CDR2 is YFSETQ. The CDR3 runs to 13 residues. CDR3 nucleotides: TGCGCCAGCGGGACAGCCCCGAACTATGGCTACACCTTC. This sequence encodes CASGTAPNYGYTF.

The chain has TRBV10-3 and TRBJ2-2; no firm D call. The germline V gene encodes CDR1 ENHRY and CDR2 SYGVKD. CDR3 length equals 13 residues. V was shortened by 10 bases and J by 4 bases, with 13 bases between the two germline ends. In DNA form, the CDR3 reads TGTGCCAGCACGACCGCTGGCACCGGGGAGCTGTTTTTT. Translation: CASTTAGTGELFF.

This chain links TRBV2 with TRBJ1-4, with D perhaps matching TRBD1 (5 bases). V was cut by 5 bases and J by 7 bases, with 20 bases left in between. From germline, CDR1 is SNHLY and CDR2 FYNNEI. This CDR3 is 16 amino acids long. The CDR3 DNA is TGTGCCAGCAGTAGGGGTAGGGCTATATTTGGTGAAAAACTGTTTTTT. Translation: CASSRGRAIFGEKLFF.

This chain links TRBV6-5 with TRBJ2-7, with a possible D match to TRBD1 (5 bases). The CDR3 extends over 15 amino acids. Germline CDR1 reads MNHEY; CDR2 reads SVGAGI. Trimming cost V 3 bases and J 3 bases, with 15 bases left between them. The CDR3 sequence: CASSYGDPRGYEQYF. The CDR3 coding sequence is TGTGCCAGCAGTTATGGCGATCCAAGGGGCTACGAGCAGTACTTC.

The V and J genes are TRBV18 and TRBJ2-3; a weak D match, TRBD2 (6 bases). Germline V CDR1 and CDR2: KGHSH, LQKENI. The CDR3 length is 16 residues. V lost 3 bases, J lost 2 bases, and 15 bases lay in between. CDR3 coding DNA: TGTGCCAGCTCACCTCTCAGCGGGTCTCCCACAGATACGCAGTATTTT. Translation gives CASSPLSGSPTDTQYF.

V is TRBV19 and J is TRBJ2-1; 9 bases are shared with TRBD1. With 5 bases clipped from V and 6 bases from J, the junction kept 14 bases outside the gene matches. The germline gives CDR1 LNHDA, CDR2 SQIVND (reference sequence). The CDR3 sequence is 17 residues long. CDR3 region: CASSAQTGGLLGNEQFF. DNA of the CDR3: TGTGCCAGTAGTGCCCAAACAGGGGGCCTTTTGGGCAATGAGCAGTTCTTC.

V is TRBV19 and J is TRBJ2-2; D call uncertain. Germline V gene sequence: CDR1 LNHDA, CDR2 SQIVND (reference sequence). Trimming stripped 6 bases from V and 6 bases from J, with 14 bases between. The CDR3 contains 14 residues. CDR3 loop: CASRTGRESGELFF. CDR3 nucleotide sequence: TGTGCCAGTAGAACCGGACGAGAATCCGGGGAGCTGTTTTTT.

The chain combines TRBV6-5 with TRBJ2-2; D is uncertain. CDR1 is MNHEY and CDR2 is SVGAGI in the germline V gene. The CDR3 runs to 15 residues. V gave up 6 bases and J gave up 0 bases, with 11 bases separating them. CDR3 region: CASRPTASNTGELFF. The CDR3 DNA reads TGTGCCAGCAGGCCCACAGCCTCGAACACCGGGGAGCTGTTTTTT.